The entry below gives a single T cell receptor (beta chain) sequence along with its context. This CDR3 spans 18 amino acids. Germline V CDR1 and CDR2: LGHDT, YNNKEL (reference sequence). V was shortened by 5 bases and J by 2 bases, with 25 bases between the two germline ends. Regarding time point: newly diagnosed GD, antithyroid drugs for less than 3 months. Construction of the TCR library relied on RNA isolated from PBMCs. These data are taken from a study of regulatory T cells in long-lasting Graves disease. For TCR beta, libraries came from iRepertoire HTBI primers and Arm-PCR of CDR3 regions. Each CDR3 protein is one row after TCRdb ran MiXCR on the multiplex PCR reads. The sample has some 560,000 distinct CDR3 sequences, more than 15% seen once; the top ten hold 20% to 25%. These same data were also listed under a study on T cells in Graves' hyperthyroidism and ophthalmopathy. That study reports: The study based diagnoses on clinical symptoms, serum thyroxine and TRAb, thyroid ultrasound and orbital computed tomography.

This sequence originates from a woman aged 35-65 years with Graves disease. This chain links TRBV3-1 with TRBJ2-7, with D perhaps TRBD2 (6 bases). The starting material was peripheral blood mononuclear cells (PBMCs), obtained at new diagnosis, from a patient treated with antithyroid drugs. The CDR3: CASSGSLASIRGTYEQYF. The CDR3 coding sequence is TGTGCCAGCAGCGGCAGTCTAGCGAGCATCAGAGGAACCTACGAGCAGTACTTC.